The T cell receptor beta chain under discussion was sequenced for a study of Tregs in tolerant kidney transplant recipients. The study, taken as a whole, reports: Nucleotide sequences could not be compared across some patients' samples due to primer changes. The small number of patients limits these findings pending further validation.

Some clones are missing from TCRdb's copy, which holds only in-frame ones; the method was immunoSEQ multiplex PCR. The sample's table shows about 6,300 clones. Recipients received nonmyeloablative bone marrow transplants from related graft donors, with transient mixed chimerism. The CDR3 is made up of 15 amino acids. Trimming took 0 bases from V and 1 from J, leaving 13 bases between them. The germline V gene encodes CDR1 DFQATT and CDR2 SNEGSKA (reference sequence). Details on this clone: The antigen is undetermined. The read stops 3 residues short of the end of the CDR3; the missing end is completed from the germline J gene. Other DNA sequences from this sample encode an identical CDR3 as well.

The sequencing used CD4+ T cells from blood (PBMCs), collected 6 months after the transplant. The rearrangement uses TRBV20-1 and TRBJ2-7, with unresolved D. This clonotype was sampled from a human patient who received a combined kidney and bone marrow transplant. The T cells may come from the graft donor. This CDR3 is CSARELGRRSYEQYF. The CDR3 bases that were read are TGCAGTGCTAGAGAGTTGGGCCGCCGATCCTACGAG.